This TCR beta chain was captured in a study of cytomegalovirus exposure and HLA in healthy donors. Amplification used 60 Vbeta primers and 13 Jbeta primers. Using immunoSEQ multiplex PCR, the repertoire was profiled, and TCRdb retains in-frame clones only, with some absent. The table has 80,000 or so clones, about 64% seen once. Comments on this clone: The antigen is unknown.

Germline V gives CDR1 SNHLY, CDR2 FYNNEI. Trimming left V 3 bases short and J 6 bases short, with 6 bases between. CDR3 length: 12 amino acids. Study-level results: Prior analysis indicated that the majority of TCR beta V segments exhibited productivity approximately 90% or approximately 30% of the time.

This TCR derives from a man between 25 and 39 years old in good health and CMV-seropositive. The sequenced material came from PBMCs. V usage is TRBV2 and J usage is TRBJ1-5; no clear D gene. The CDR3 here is CASSEGLQPQHF. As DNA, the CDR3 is TGTGCCAGCAGTGAGGGCCTTCAGCCCCAGCATTTT.